A single sample is the source of the 2 T cell receptor beta chains below, sequenced in a study of blood T cell repertoires in COVID-19. Sequencing used immunoSEQ multiplex PCR; TCRdb keeps in-frame clones, though not all of them. The profile covers hundreds of thousands of clones, with 80% to 85% appearing a single time and about 5% taken by the ten largest. The sample consisted of PBMCs or T cells enriched from blood (not recorded which). These receptors were taken from a man in his forties who had been exposed to COVID-19.

This sequence joins TRBV7-9 and TRBJ2-3, with TRBD1 as a possible D gene (7 bases). V was trimmed by 5 bases and J by 1 base, leaving 13 bases between them. CDR1 SEHNR and CDR2 FQNEAQ come from the germline V gene (reference sequence). The CDR3 has 15 amino acids. Here the CDR3 DNA reads TGTGCCAGCAGCCAGGGGGGCAGGGGCACAGATACGCAGTATTTT. This sequence encodes CASSQGGRGTDTQYF.

The J gene is TRBJ1-2, the V gene TRBV7-3; perhaps TRBD1 as D (5 bases). Germline CDR1 is SGHTA and CDR2 is FQGTGA. Trimming left V 1 base short and J 6 bases short, with 15 bases between. The CDR3 extends over 15 amino acids. The CDR3 DNA reads TGTGCCAGCAGCTTAAACAGGAACTCCCGCAATGGCTACACCTTC. This encodes CASSLNRNSRNGYTF.